The rows below give T cell receptor beta chains drawn from one sample of a study of shared clonotypes between healthy human individuals. Assay: immunoSEQ multiplex PCR; the TCRdb copy retains only in-frame clones and omits some. The table includes around 1,100,000 clones, approximately 75% detected once. The sample taken for sequencing was memory CD4+ T cells from PBMCs. Receptors were obtained from a man aged 18 to 29 in good health. Some clones in this sample may be carry-over from other donors' samples. Both conserved end residues are part of each CDR3. A D gene is named only where the DNA matches it firmly. The listing skips clone size in some rows; elsewhere it reads once, few, many or a size class.

J: TRBJ2-7; size: .; V: TRBV5-8; D: .; DNA: TGTGCCAGCAGCTACTATACCGGGACCGCGTACTACGAGCAGTACTTC; CDR3: CASSYYTGTAYYEQYF
J: TRBJ2-2; size: .; V: TRBV28; D: TRBD1; DNA: TGTGCCAGCAGTTTTTTATGGGCAGGGGGCACCGGGGAGCTGTTTTTT; CDR3: CASSFLWAGGTGELFF
J: TRBJ2-7; size: .; V: TRBV7-8; D: .; DNA: TGTGCCAGCAGCGTAGGGGTGACAGTCTCCTACGAGCAGTACTTC; CDR3: CASSVGVTVSYEQYF
J: TRBJ1-3; size: once; V: TRBV30; D: TRBD1; DNA: TGTGCCTGGAGCACAGGGGCTGGAAACACCATATATTTT; CDR3: CAWSTGAGNTIYF
J: TRBJ1-2; size: .; V: TRBV4-2; D: .; DNA: TGTGCCAGCAACAAAGCTTCCAACTATGGCTACACCTTC; CDR3: CASNKASNYGYTF
J: TRBJ2-5; size: few; V: TRBV7-9; D: .; DNA: TGTGCCAGCAGCTTAGGGGACATCGGAACCGGAGAGACCCAGTACTTC; CDR3: CASSLGDIGTGETQYF
J: TRBJ1-5; size: .; V: TRBV6-1; D: .; DNA: TGTGCCAGCAGTTTTTTGGACACCGCACATCAGCCCCAGCATTTT; CDR3: CASSFLDTAHQPQHF
J: TRBJ2-2; size: .; V: TRBV7-3; D: TRBD1; DNA: TGTGCCAGCAGCTTAAGCCGGGACAGGAACACCGGGGAGCTGTTTTTT; CDR3: CASSLSRDRNTGELFF
J: TRBJ2-5; size: .; V: TRBV2; D: TRBD1; DNA: TGTGCCAGCAGCCTACACAGGGGAGAGACCCAGTACTTC; CDR3: CASSLHRGETQYF
J: TRBJ2-3; size: .; V: TRBV27; D: .; DNA: TGTGCCACCCCTTTTGGGGATACGCAGTATTTT; CDR3: CATPFGDTQYF
J: TRBJ1-1; size: .; V: TRBV4-1; D: TRBD1; DNA: TGCGCCAGCAGCCTGGACACAGGGGCGAGGACCCCAGCTTTCTTT; CDR3: CASSLDTGARTPAFF
J: TRBJ1-4; size: .; V: TRBV5-1; D: .; DNA: TGCGCCAGCAGCTCACCACAGGGCGGGGGTGAAAAACTGTTTTTT; CDR3: CASSSPQGGGEKLFF
J: TRBJ1-4; size: few; V: TRBV28; D: .; DNA: TGTGCCAGCAGACGACACACTGAAACTAATGAAAAACTGTTTTTT; CDR3: CASRRHTETNEKLFF
J: TRBJ1-1; size: .; V: TRBV5-3; D: TRBD1; DNA: TGTGCCAGAAGCCGGTTCGAAGACAGGGGGGGAAAAGCTTTCTTT; CDR3: CARSRFEDRGGKAFF
J: TRBJ1-1; size: .; V: TRBV6-1; D: .; DNA: TGTGCCGTGACCTTTCATGCGGGGAGCAACACTGAAGCTTTCTTT; CDR3: CAVTFHAGSNTEAFF
J: TRBJ1-5; size: .; V: TRBV30; D: .; DNA: TGTGCCTGGAGTAGACAGCACAATCAGCCCCAGCATTTT; CDR3: CAWSRQHNQPQHF
J: TRBJ1-3; size: .; V: TRBV5-4; D: TRBD1; DNA: TGTGCCAGCAGCTTGGCCGGGACAGGGGTTGGAAACACCATATATTTT; CDR3: CASSLAGTGVGNTIYF
J: TRBJ2-3; size: few; V: TRBV4-2; D: TRBD2; DNA: TGTGCCAGCAGCCCGCTAAGCGGGAGGGAGGATACGCAGTATTTT; CDR3: CASSPLSGREDTQYF
J: TRBJ2-7; size: .; V: TRBV18; D: .; DNA: TGTGCCAGCTCACCTTCGCACGAGCAGTACTTC; CDR3: CASSPSHEQYF
J: TRBJ2-3; size: .; V: TRBV10-3; D: .; DNA: TGTGCCATCAACGACTACACAGATACGCAGTATTTT; CDR3: CAINDYTDTQYF
J: TRBJ2-1; size: .; V: TRBV7-9; D: .; DNA: TGTGCCAGCAGCGTAGGGGCCCCCGGAGGGCCGGGGAATGAGCAGTTCTTC; CDR3: CASSVGAPGGPGNEQFF
J: TRBJ2-5; size: .; V: TRBV5-1; D: TRBD2; DNA: TGCGCCAGCAGCTTGACTAGCGAAGAAGAGACCCAGTACTTC; CDR3: CASSLTSEEETQYF
J: TRBJ1-2; size: .; V: TRBV28; D: .; DNA: TGTGCCAGCAGCCTGTCGGGCTTCCGGGATGGCTACACCTTC; CDR3: CASSLSGFRDGYTF
J: TRBJ2-7; size: .; V: TRBV6-1; D: .; DNA: TGTGCCAGCAGTGAAGTGATGAAAGCGGACGAGCAGTACTTC; CDR3: CASSEVMKADEQYF
J: TRBJ2-1; size: once; V: TRBV29-1; D: TRBD1; DNA: TGCAGCGTCTCGGGACAGGCGGTTAGCGGTGAGCAGTTCTTC; CDR3: CSVSGQAVSGEQFF
J: TRBJ2-3; size: .; V: TRBV5-1; D: .; DNA: TGCGCCAGCAGCGTCGGACAGTCCCCTAGCACAGATACGCAGTATTTT; CDR3: CASSVGQSPSTDTQYF
J: TRBJ2-1; size: .; V: TRBV11-2; D: .; DNA: TGTGCCAGCAGCTTAGCTGGCTATGAGCAGTTCTTC; CDR3: CASSLAGYEQFF
J: TRBJ1-1; size: once; V: TRBV13; D: .; DNA: TGTGCCAGCAGCCAAGTGGGCGGCACTGAAGCTTTCTTT; CDR3: CASSQVGGTEAFF
J: TRBJ2-3; size: .; V: TRBV7-9; D: .; DNA: TGTGCCAGCAGCTTAGCGTCGGCCGGTGGAGATACGCAGTATTTT; CDR3: CASSLASAGGDTQYF
J: TRBJ1-1; size: .; V: TRBV7-9; D: .; DNA: TGTGCCAGCAGCTCTCATACCGCCGGGGGGGGCACTGAAGCTTTCTTT; CDR3: CASSSHTAGGGTEAFF
J: TRBJ2-1; size: .; V: TRBV7-8; D: TRBD2; DNA: TGTGCCAGCAGCATCAGCGGGATCAACAATGAGCAGTTCTTC; CDR3: CASSISGINNEQFF
J: TRBJ1-2; size: .; V: TRBV6-5; D: TRBD1; DNA: TGTGCCAGCCGACAACCGGGACAGGGTTTAACTGGCTACACCTTC; CDR3: CASRQPGQGLTGYTF
J: TRBJ1-5; size: .; V: TRBV6-1; D: .; DNA: TGTGCCAGCAGGACGCGTCCAGATCAGCCCCAGCATTTT; CDR3: CASRTRPDQPQHF
J: TRBJ2-5; size: .; V: TRBV6-5; D: .; DNA: TGTGCCAGCAGCCACCGACTAGGAGAGACCCAGTACTTC; CDR3: CASSHRLGETQYF
J: TRBJ2-6; size: .; V: TRBV15; D: .; DNA: TGTGCCACCAGCGGACAAAGGGGTCGGGGCCCTGGGGCCAACGTCCTGACTTTC; CDR3: CATSGQRGRGPGANVLTF
J: TRBJ1-5; size: .; V: TRBV29-1; D: TRBD1; DNA: TGCAGCGTTGTACAGGGGGCAGGGCAGCCCCAGCATTTT; CDR3: CSVVQGAGQPQHF
J: TRBJ1-2; size: .; V: TRBV4-2; D: .; DNA: TGTGCCAGCAGCCCAGGCGGATTGGGTGGCTATGGCTACACCTTC; CDR3: CASSPGGLGGYGYTF
J: TRBJ2-7; size: .; V: TRBV28; D: TRBD1; DNA: TGTGCCAGCAGTTTCGGGGACAGGGGGTACGAGCAGTACTTC; CDR3: CASSFGDRGYEQYF
J: TRBJ1-1; size: .; V: TRBV15; D: TRBD1; DNA: TGTGCCACCAGCAGAGATTATGACAGGGGGCTTGGTTTCACTGAAGCTTTCTTT; CDR3: CATSRDYDRGLGFTEAFF
J: TRBJ2-5; size: .; V: TRBV5-1; D: .; DNA: TGCGCCAGCAGCTCACAGGGACAAGAGACCCAGTACTTC; CDR3: CASSSQGQETQYF
J: TRBJ1-5; size: .; V: TRBV2; D: TRBD1; DNA: TGTGCCTCTGCCTGGACAGGGGATCAGCCCCAGCATTTT; CDR3: CASAWTGDQPQHF
J: TRBJ2-3; size: .; V: TRBV28; D: TRBD2; DNA: TGTGCCAGCAGTGTAATACTAGCGGGAGGGATCACAGATACGCAGTATTTT; CDR3: CASSVILAGGITDTQYF
J: TRBJ1-2; size: .; V: TRBV29-1; D: TRBD1; DNA: TGCAGCGTTGAAACCCCCGGGACAGGGCAATATGGCTACACCTTC; CDR3: CSVETPGTGQYGYTF
J: TRBJ1-1; size: .; V: TRBV29-1; D: TRBD1; DNA: TGCAGCGTTGGAGGGTACAGGGGGAACACTGAAGCTTTCTTT; CDR3: CSVGGYRGNTEAFF
J: TRBJ2-1; size: .; V: TRBV6-1; D: .; DNA: TGTGCCAGCAGTGAGGGTAGCGGCTACAATGAGCAGTTCTTC; CDR3: CASSEGSGYNEQFF
J: TRBJ2-7; size: .; V: TRBV11-3; D: TRBD1; DNA: TGTGCCAGCAGCCCCGGACAGGGGGCAAGCTACGAGCAGTACTTC; CDR3: CASSPGQGASYEQYF
J: TRBJ2-3; size: .; V: TRBV5-5; D: TRBD2; DNA: TGTGCCAGCAGCTTGGTAGCTAGCGGGCAAGATACGCAGTATTTT; CDR3: CASSLVASGQDTQYF
J: TRBJ2-3; size: .; V: TRBV4-3; D: .; DNA: TGCGCCAGCAGCCAAGACCCTCCGGCGCGCGGCACAGATACGCAGTATTTT; CDR3: CASSQDPPARGTDTQYF
J: TRBJ1-2; size: .; V: TRBV27; D: TRBD1; DNA: TGTGCCAGCAGTTTATCCCTGGACAGGGGGGGCGGCTACACCTTC; CDR3: CASSLSLDRGGGYTF
J: TRBJ1-2; size: few; V: TRBV6-6; D: .; DNA: TGTGCCAGCAGTTACACCCCCCGGGAAAACTATGGCTACACCTTC; CDR3: CASSYTPRENYGYTF
J: TRBJ2-3; size: .; V: TRBV29-1; D: TRBD2; DNA: TGCAGCGTCGGGACTAGCGGGAGCCCAGATACGCAGTATTTT; CDR3: CSVGTSGSPDTQYF
J: TRBJ2-7; size: few; V: TRBV29-1; D: TRBD2; DNA: TGCAGCGTAAAGCAAGCGGGGGGAAACTACGAGCAGTACTTC; CDR3: CSVKQAGGNYEQYF
J: TRBJ1-5; size: .; V: TRBV4-3; D: .; DNA: TGCGCCAGCAGCCAAGATCCGAGGCCGAGTCAGCCCCAGCATTTT; CDR3: CASSQDPRPSQPQHF
J: TRBJ1-3; size: once; V: TRBV6-5; D: .; DNA: TGTGCCAGCAGTTACTCGCGGGGTAGCTCTGGAAACACCATATATTTT; CDR3: CASSYSRGSSGNTIYF
J: TRBJ2-1; size: .; V: TRBV2; D: TRBD2; DNA: TGTGCCAGCAGGGGGGAACTAGCGGGAGGGCCAGAGCAGTTCTTC; CDR3: CASRGELAGGPEQFF
J: TRBJ2-3; size: .; V: TRBV27; D: .; DNA: TGTGCCAGCAGTTCCCTAGGAGGTGGTCTCGGAGGTACGCAGTATTTT; CDR3: CASSSLGGGLGGTQYF
J: TRBJ1-6; size: .; V: TRBV28; D: .; DNA: TGTGCCAGCACCCCTAACTACCTAGCCTCACCCCTCCACTTT; CDR3: CASTPNYLASPLHF